One and the same sample provided the 31 T cell receptor beta chains below, sequenced in a study of T-cell memory formation after mild COVID-19. TCRdb redid the calling of the 5' RACE reads with MiXCR, one entry per CDR3 protein. This repertoire shows tens of thousands of distinct CDR3 sequences, 7.4% found once; its top ten account for 14%. Sequencing was performed on PBMCs or a T cell subset sorted from them (not recorded which). These receptors were obtained from an adult woman who had mild COVID-19 (a few samples of this study predate the infection). Cell type and time point are not known.

This clonotype was counted many times. One junction end disagrees with the germline gene, perhaps due to a read error. The rearrangement links TRBV20-1 to TRBJ1-1; D is unresolved. Germline CDR1 reads DFQATT; CDR2 reads SNEGSKA (reference sequence). CDR3 length equals 17 residues. DNA for the CDR3: TGCAGTGCTAGAGACTCGGGAGGTTTGGGATTGAAGACTGAAGCTTTCTTT. Translated: CSARDSGGLGLKTEAFF.

Many counts were recorded for this clonotype. The chain combines TRBV7-9 with TRBJ1-6; 8 nucleotides line up with TRBD1. The germline V gene has CDR1 SEHNR and CDR2 FQNEAQ (reference sequence). V gave up 5 bases and J gave up 8 bases; unmatched junction bases: 8. The length of the CDR3 is 15 residues. The CDR3 spells CASSRDDRGHSPLHF. CDR3 DNA: TGTGCCAGCAGCCGTGACGACAGGGGACATTCACCCCTCCACTTT.

This clonotype was observed once. The CDR3 nucleotides are TGTGCCAGCAGCTTGGGAGGGATCTCCTACGAGCAGTACTTC. As protein: CASSLGGISYEQYF. The V and J genes are TRBV5-5 and TRBJ2-7, with a possible D match to TRBD2 (5 bases). The CDR3 totals 14 residues. Between the trimmed V and J ends, which lost 0 bases and 0 bases, there was a span of 7 bases. Germline-derived CDR1 and CDR2 are SGHKS and YYEKEE (reference sequence).

This clonotype was recorded many times. DNA for the CDR3: TGTGCCAGCAGTGACTCACCGGGGGGCGCCACAGATACGCAGTATTTT. Translating gives CASSDSPGGATDTQYF. The rearrangement links TRBV6-4 to TRBJ2-3; D might be TRBD2 (7 bases). Between the trimmed V and J ends, which lost 0 bases and 2 bases, there was a span of 12 bases. Germline V lookup: CDR1 MRHNA, CDR2 SNTAGT. This CDR3 region has 16 residues.

This clonotype was counted ten times or more. The V gene is TRBV14, the J gene TRBJ1-2, with D unresolved. The CDR3 runs 14 residues. V was pared by 4 bases and J by 0 bases, with 9 bases between. The V gene's germline CDR1 is SGHDN and CDR2 FVKESK. The CDR3 DNA reads TGTGCCAGCAGCCTGACCACAACTAACTATGGCTACACCTTC. Its translation is CASSLTTTNYGYTF.

This clonotype was observed at least ten times. The rearrangement links TRBV15 to TRBJ2-3, with 7 bases lining up with TRBD2. Germline V gene lookup returns CDR1 LNHNV and CDR2 YYDKDF (reference sequence). The CDR3 contains 15 residues. With 0 bases clipped from V and 5 bases from J, the junction kept 5 bases outside the gene matches. The CDR3 spells CATSREAGVRDTQYF. DNA for the CDR3: TGTGCCACCAGCAGAGAGGCGGGAGTCAGAGATACGCAGTATTTT.

This clonotype was counted between two and nine times. The chain employs TRBV6-2 or TRBV6-3 and TRBJ1-5; 7 nucleotides align to TRBD1. Germline CDR1 and CDR2: MNHEY and SVGEGT. This CDR3 is 14 amino acids long. The junction had 5 bases not matched to a gene; V was cut back by 6 bases and J by 3 bases. In DNA form, the CDR3 reads TGTGCCAGCAGACCAGGGGGATTCAATCAGCCCCAGCATTTT. Translated, it gives CASRPGGFNQPQHF.

This clonotype was recorded at least ten times. The genes are TRBV7-2 and TRBJ1-2, with a tentative D call TRBD1 (5 bases). There are 16 residues in the CDR3. V gave up 3 bases and J gave up 6 bases, with 20 bases separating them. CDR1 and CDR2 from the germline V gene are SGHTA and FQGNSA. As DNA, the CDR3 is TGTGCCAGCAGCTTGCTAGCCCCCGGGACCTCCCATGGCTACACCTTC. The encoded protein is CASSLLAPGTSHGYTF.

This clonotype showed up many times. The chain employs TRBV5-5 and TRBJ1-1; TRBD1 matches 8 bases. CDR3 length: 14 residues. With 1 base clipped from V and 3 bases from J, the junction kept 2 bases outside the gene matches. From germline, CDR1 is SGHKS and CDR2 YYEKEE (reference sequence). Here the CDR3 DNA reads TGTGCCAGCAGCTTGACAGGGGGGGACACTGAAGCTTTCTTT. Its translation: CASSLTGGDTEAFF.

This clonotype has at least ten counts. The chain combines TRBV3-1 with TRBJ2-3; D gene unclear. The CDR3 contains 14 residues. V was clipped by 2 bases and J by 0 bases, with 6 bases between them. Germline V gives CDR1 LGHDT, CDR2 YNNKEL (reference sequence). The CDR3 loop is CASSQTSSTDTQYF. Here the CDR3 DNA reads TGTGCCAGCAGCCAAACGTCTAGCACAGATACGCAGTATTTT.

This clonotype was picked up many times. The chain couples TRBV20-1 to TRBJ1-5; D is ambiguous. Looked up from germline, CDR1 is DFQATT and CDR2 is SNEGSKA (reference sequence). CDR3 length: 17 amino acids. V was pared by 1 base and J by 3 bases, with 19 bases between. The CDR3 is CSARALDGIPLNQPQHF. CDR3 DNA sequence: TGCAGTGCTAGAGCACTTGACGGGATTCCTCTCAATCAGCCCCAGCATTTT.

This clonotype was detected ten times or more. CDR3 DNA sequence: TGCAGTGCTAGAGACGGGGACTACGAGCAGTACTTC. It codes for CSARDGDYEQYF. The chain combines TRBV20-1 with TRBJ2-7; the D gene is possibly TRBD2 (5 bases). Germline CDR1 and CDR2: DFQATT and SNEGSKA (reference sequence). Trimming took 0 bases from V and 3 from J, leaving 6 bases between them. CDR3 length equals 12 residues.

The table lists this clonotype with many counts. J is TRBJ2-7 and V is TRBV6-6; the D call may be TRBD1 or TRBD2 (5 bases each). The ends were cut back, 5 bases at V and 2 bases at J, with 22 bases in the middle. The CDR3 contains 17 residues. The germline gives CDR1 MNHNY, CDR2 SVGAGI (reference sequence). The CDR3 DNA follows: TGTGCCAGCAGTCTACCGAACCGGGACCAGAGGGCCTACGAGCAGTACTTC. It codes for CASSLPNRDQRAYEQYF.

The V and J genes are TRBV4-2 and TRBJ1-1; no reliable D call. Between the trimmed V and J ends, which lost 4 bases and 1 base, there was a span of 13 bases. The germline V gene encodes CDR1 LGHNA and CDR2 YNFKEQ. The CDR3 extends over 15 amino acids. The chain's CDR3 is CASSRERRGNTEAFF. The CDR3 nucleotides read TGTGCCAGCAGCCGGGAGCGTCGAGGGAACACTGAAGCTTTCTTT.

The table lists this clonotype with many counts. The genes are TRBV9 and TRBJ1-1; D gene uncertain. The CDR3 has 13 amino acids. Germline CDR1 reads SGDLS; CDR2 reads YYNGEE. Trimming cost V 4 bases and J 6 bases, with 13 bases left between them. The CDR3 reads CASSPAGGAEAFF. CDR3 bases: TGTGCCAGCAGCCCCGCAGGCGGGGCTGAAGCTTTCTTT.

Many counts were recorded for this clonotype. The chain has TRBV12-5 and TRBJ2-7; the match to TRBD2 covers 7 bases. This CDR3 comprises 13 residues. The ends lost 7 bases at V and 2 bases at J; junction bases unmatched: 5. The germline V gene encodes CDR1 LGHNT and CDR2 FRNRAP. The CDR3 reads CASVAGTTYEQYF. CDR3 nucleotides: TGTGCTAGTGTGGCCGGGACTACCTACGAGCAGTACTTC.

The chain employs TRBV25-1 and TRBJ2-7, with D unresolved. V lost 8 bases to trimming and J lost 4 bases, with 15 bases between them. CDR1 and CDR2 from the germline V gene are MGHDK and SYGVNS. The CDR3 runs to 13 residues. The CDR3, as DNA: TGTGCCAGCGTCCCAGTAACCGGGTACGAGCAGTACTTC. This codes for CASVPVTGYEQYF.

This clonotype was seen at least ten times. The chain is built from TRBV7-9 and TRBJ1-2; D is possibly TRBD1 (6 bases). The CDR3 is made up of 17 amino acids. V lost 7 bases, J lost 8 bases, and 29 bases lay in between. Germline V gene sequence: CDR1 SEHNR, CDR2 FQNEAQ (reference sequence). The CDR3 DNA follows: TGTGCCAGCATTCCCCTCCCGGTGGAACCGGGACAAAGAGGCTACACCTTC. Translation gives CASIPLPVEPGQRGYTF.

This clonotype occurred many times. The V and J genes are TRBV7-2 and TRBJ1-2; 8 bases map to TRBD1. The length of the CDR3 is 13 residues. In germline, CDR1 is SGHTA, CDR2 FQGNSA. Germline trimming cut 1 base from V and 13 bases from J; bases unmatched to any gene: 8. DNA of the CDR3: TGTGCCAGCAGCTTAGACTTTCGGACAGGGTTCACCTTC. It specifies CASSLDFRTGFTF.

At least ten counts were recorded for this clonotype. V usage is TRBV12-3 or TRBV12-4 and J usage is TRBJ1-4; 8 bases agree with TRBD1. This CDR3 comprises 14 residues. V shed 2 bases, J shed 7 bases, and the junction held 3 bases outside the gene matches. CDR3 sequence reads: CASSLRQGFEKLFF. As DNA, the CDR3 is TGTGCCAGCAGTTTAAGACAGGGGTTTGAAAAACTGTTTTTT.

The sample holds many counts of this clonotype. This chain connects TRBV20-1 to TRBJ1-6, with unresolved D. V dropped 1 base and J dropped 4 bases, with 8 bases sitting between them. This CDR3 spans 14 amino acids. Germline V CDR1 and CDR2: DFQATT, SNEGSKA (reference sequence). CDR3 residues: CSARVSGYNSPLHF. Here the CDR3 DNA reads TGCAGTGCTAGAGTGTCCGGGTATAATTCACCCCTCCACTTT.

This clonotype was recorded at least ten times. The chain has TRBV7-9 and TRBJ2-7, with no clear D. This CDR3 spans 13 amino acids. The V end lost 3 bases, the J end lost 3 bases, and 9 bases lay between the germline ends. The germline V gene has CDR1 SEHNR and CDR2 FQNEAQ (reference sequence). The CDR3 coding sequence is TGTGCCAGCAGCTTTTCGACGGACTACGAGCAGTACTTC. Translating gives CASSFSTDYEQYF.

This clonotype was counted at least ten times. V usage is TRBV29-1 and J usage is TRBJ2-6; a possible D gene is TRBD1 (6 bases). The CDR3 runs 16 residues. Germline values: CDR1 SQVTM, CDR2 ANQGSEA. V was shortened by 2 bases and J by 0 bases, with 11 bases between the two germline ends. CDR3 residues: CSVERDTDSGANVLTF. The CDR3 DNA follows: TGCAGCGTTGAACGGGACACCGACTCTGGGGCCAACGTCCTGACTTTC.

V is TRBV7-2 and J is TRBJ2-6; D not resolved. CDR1 and CDR2 from the germline V gene are SGHTA and FQGNSA. The ends were cut back, 1 base at V and 0 bases at J, with 4 bases in the middle. The CDR3 covers 15 residues. The CDR3: CASSLEVSGANVLTF. The CDR3 coding sequence is TGTGCCAGCAGCTTAGAGGTCTCTGGGGCCAACGTCCTGACTTTC.

This chain links TRBV10-2 with TRBJ1-3; D might be TRBD1 (5 bases). Trimming took off 3 bases at V and 4 bases at J, with 13 bases between the two ends. CDR1 WSHSY and CDR2 SAAADI come from the germline V gene. CDR3 size: 15 residues. This chain's CDR3 is CASSDWGILGNTIYF. The CDR3 DNA follows: TGCGCCAGCAGTGACTGGGGGATCCTAGGAAACACCATATATTTT.

This clonotype was observed at least ten times. The chain employs TRBV20-1 and TRBJ2-1; TRBD2 aligns across 14 bases. The CDR3 contains 16 residues. V was clipped by 4 bases and J by 1 base; unmatched bases: 3. The germline V gene has CDR1 DFQATT and CDR2 SNEGSKA (reference sequence). The chain's CDR3 is CSAKRTSGRSYNEQFF. CDR3 bases: TGCAGTGCTAAGAGGACTAGCGGGAGGTCCTACAATGAGCAGTTCTTC.

This chain connects TRBV9 to TRBJ1-2; 7 bases line up with TRBD1. CDR1 is SGDLS and CDR2 is YYNGEE in the germline V gene. J gave up 8 bases and V 0 bases, and 4 bases lay outside the gene matches. CDR3 length: 13 amino acids. CDR3 nucleotide sequence: TGTGCCAGCAGCGTAGAGGGGGCGCGAGGCTACACCTTC. This sequence encodes CASSVEGARGYTF.

This clonotype came up many times. The rearrangement joins TRBV12-3 or TRBV12-4 to TRBJ1-2; a possible D gene is TRBD1 (5 bases). This CDR3 region has 16 residues. V lost 8 bases and J lost 2, with 21 bases in between. CDR3 DNA sequence: TGTGCCAGCGGGAATTCGGGGCGGACGAAAAACTATGGCTACACCTTC. Its protein is CASGNSGRTKNYGYTF.

CDR3 protein: CASAVSSGEETQYF. In nucleotides, the CDR3 is TGTGCCAGCGCAGTTTCTTCAGGGGAAGAGACCCAGTACTTC. The J gene is TRBJ2-5, the V gene TRBV12-3 or TRBV12-4; tentatively, D is TRBD1 (6 bases). The CDR3 is 14 residues long. The germline V and J ends were trimmed by 8 bases and 3 bases, with 16 bases remaining between them.

This clonotype was counted many times. J is TRBJ1-1 and V is TRBV6-5; D is ambiguous. CDR3 size: 15 residues. Trimming left V 5 bases short and J 0 bases short, with 13 bases between. The germline CDR1 and CDR2 sequences are MNHEY and SVGAGI. The CDR3 loop reads CASSLSQSVNTEAFF. CDR3 DNA: TGTGCCAGCAGTCTAAGTCAGTCGGTGAACACTGAAGCTTTCTTT.

This clonotype was observed at least ten times. The chain carries TRBV24-1 and TRBJ2-3; tentatively, D is TRBD1 or TRBD2 (5 bases each). This CDR3 spans 14 amino acids. The V gene lost 6 bases and the J gene lost 2 bases, with 11 bases spanning the gap. In germline, CDR1 is KGHDR, CDR2 SFDVKD. As DNA, the CDR3 is TGTGCCACCAGTCTTCCGGGGCTCACAGATACGCAGTATTTT. Its translation is CATSLPGLTDTQYF.